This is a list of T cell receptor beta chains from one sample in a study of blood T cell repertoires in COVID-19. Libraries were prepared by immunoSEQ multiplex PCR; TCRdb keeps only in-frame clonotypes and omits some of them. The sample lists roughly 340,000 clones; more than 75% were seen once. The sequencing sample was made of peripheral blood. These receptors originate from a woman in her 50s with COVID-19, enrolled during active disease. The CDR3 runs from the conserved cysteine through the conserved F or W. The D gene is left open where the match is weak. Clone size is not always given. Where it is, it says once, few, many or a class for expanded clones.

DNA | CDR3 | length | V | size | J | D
TGTGCCAGCAGCCAAGATATCTACGAGCAGTACTTC | CASSQDIYEQYF | 12 | TRBV3-1/TRBV3-2 | once | TRBJ2-7 | NA
TGTGCCAGCAGTTACTCCGCAGGGGCCAGCAATCAGCCCCAGCATTTT | CASSYSAGASNQPQHF | 16 | TRBV6-5 | once | TRBJ1-5 | NA
TGCAGTGCTCGACAGGGGGGTGGCTACACCTTC | CSARQGGGYTF | 11 | TRBV20-1 | NA | TRBJ1-2 | TRBD1
TGTGCCAGCAGCGTACTAGCGGGAACCTACAATGAGCAGTTCTTC | CASSVLAGTYNEQFF | 15 | TRBV9 | once | TRBJ2-1 | TRBD2
TGTGCCAGCTCACCAGCTAGCGGGAGCTCAGATACGCAGTATTTT | CASSPASGSSDTQYF | 15 | TRBV18 | few | TRBJ2-3 | TRBD2
TGTGCCAGCAGTGACTCGAATCTAGCGGGCCGACCTAGCTCCTACGAGCAGTACTTC | CASSDSNLAGRPSSYEQYF | 19 | TRBV6-4 | NA | TRBJ2-7 | TRBD2
TGTGCCAGCAGCCACCCGGGAGTTCGAACAGATACGCAGTATTTT | CASSHPGVRTDTQYF | 15 | TRBV5-4 | NA | TRBJ2-3 | NA
TGTGCCAGCAGCTTAGATTTGGGGGGAAAACTGTTTTTT | CASSLDLGGKLFF | 13 | TRBV11-2 | NA | TRBJ1-4 | NA
TGTGCCAGCAGTTACGCTAGCGGGATTAGTGAGCAGTTCTTC | CASSYASGISEQFF | 14 | TRBV6-2/TRBV6-3 | once | TRBJ2-1 | TRBD2
TGTGCCAGTAGTCAAGTAGGGGATCAAATGCCCCAGCATTTT | CASSQVGDQMPQHF | 14 | TRBV19 | few | TRBJ1-5 | NA
TGTGCCAGTAGTGGCCGGGACAGGCTTAACACCGGGGAGCTGTTTTTT | CASSGRDRLNTGELFF | 16 | TRBV19 | NA | TRBJ2-2 | TRBD1
TGTGCCAGCAGCTTATCGCGTCAAGAGACCCAGTACTTC | CASSLSRQETQYF | 13 | TRBV7-2 | once | TRBJ2-5 | NA
TGTGCCAGCAGCCAGGGACTCCAAAGGCAGCAGTACTTC | CASSQGLQRQQYF | 13 | TRBV7-2 | NA | TRBJ2-7 | NA
TGCAGCGTAAACCAGGGGGCGATGAACACTGAAGCTTTCTTT | CSVNQGAMNTEAFF | 14 | TRBV29-1 | NA | TRBJ1-1 | TRBD1
TGCGCCAGCAGTAACCCCGGGACAGGGCTTCAAGAGACCCAGTACTTC | CASSNPGTGLQETQYF | 16 | TRBV10-1 | once | TRBJ2-5 | TRBD1
TGTGCCTCCGAGACAGGGAGCTCCTATAATTCACCCCTCCACTTT | CASETGSSYNSPLHF | 15 | TRBV30 | once | TRBJ1-6 | TRBD1
TGCGCCAGCAGCTTGGCGGGGGGGCCCATGAACACTGAAGCTTTCTTT | CASSLAGGPMNTEAFF | 16 | TRBV5-1 | NA | TRBJ1-1 | NA
TGCGCCAGCAGTGACTCCAACACTGAAGCTTTCTTT | CASSDSNTEAFF | 12 | TRBV10-1 | NA | TRBJ1-1 | NA
TGTGCCAGCAGTTACTCCCCGGCCGGACAGGCTGAAGCTTTCTTT | CASSYSPAGQAEAFF | 15 | TRBV6-2/TRBV6-3 | NA | TRBJ1-1 | TRBD1
TGTGCCAGCAGCTTAGGGCTTGGCACCGTGGCTTTCTTT | CASSLGLGTVAFF | 13 | TRBV7-2 | few | TRBJ1-1 | NA
TGCGCCAGCAGCTTGTCGGACAGGGAACCCTCTGGGGCCAACGTCCTGACTTTC | CASSLSDREPSGANVLTF | 18 | TRBV5-1 | NA | TRBJ2-6 | TRBD1
TGTGCCAGCAGCCCCACAGGGGCCAGAACTGAAGCTTTCTTT | CASSPTGARTEAFF | 14 | TRBV5-4 | NA | TRBJ1-1 | TRBD1
TGTGCCAGCAGCTTCCGGGAGGGATATGGCTACACCTTC | CASSFREGYGYTF | 13 | TRBV11-2 | NA | TRBJ1-2 | NA
TGTGCCAGTAGTTCTATAGCGGGAGCAGGGGAGACCCAGTACTTC | CASSSIAGAGETQYF | 15 | TRBV19 | NA | TRBJ2-5 | TRBD2
TGTGCCAGCAGTTATTCCGGGGGTCGAGATACGCAGTATTTT | CASSYSGGRDTQYF | 14 | TRBV6-5 | once | TRBJ2-3 | NA
TGTGCCAGCAGAGGCGGGACAGTCTATAATTCACCCCTCCACTTT | CASRGGTVYNSPLHF | 15 | TRBV5-8 | NA | TRBJ1-6 | TRBD1
TGCAGCGCTACAGGGAGTGATATTTATGGCTACACCTTC | CSATGSDIYGYTF | 13 | TRBV29-1 | NA | TRBJ1-2 | NA
TGTGCCAGCTGGGTGACAGGGGACACTGAAGCTTTCTTT | CASWVTGDTEAFF | 13 | TRBV28 | NA | TRBJ1-1 | TRBD1
TGTGCCAGCAGCCAAGGACAGGACCAAGAGACCCAGTACTTC | CASSQGQDQETQYF | 14 | TRBV14 | NA | TRBJ2-5 | NA
TGTGCCAGTACCGTCAGGGGACAGGGATTTGAAGCTTTCTTT | CASTVRGQGFEAFF | 14 | TRBV19 | NA | TRBJ1-1 | TRBD1
TGTGCCAGCAGCCCGTGGGGGGGGCTCAGAACTGGGGCCAACGTCCTGACTTTC | CASSPWGGLRTGANVLTF | 18 | TRBV7-3 | NA | TRBJ2-6 | NA
TGTGCCAGCACCCCTCACGGGGGGAGGGGAAATGAGCAGTTCTTC | CASTPHGGRGNEQFF | 15 | TRBV7-3 | NA | TRBJ2-1 | TRBD2
TGTGCCAGCAGCTTAGCGGAGGGCGGCCAAGAGCAGTTCTTC | CASSLAEGGQEQFF | 14 | TRBV7-8 | NA | TRBJ2-1 | NA
TGTGCCAGCAACTCCGCCTCCAGGGGTAACGGGGAGCTGTTTTTT | CASNSASRGNGELFF | 15 | TRBV5-4 | few | TRBJ2-2 | NA
TGTGCCAGCAGCACCCGACAGATTCTTAACTATGGCTACACCTTC | CASSTRQILNYGYTF | 15 | TRBV21-1 | NA | TRBJ1-2 | NA
TGTGCCAGCAGCCAAGAACTAGCGGGCTACACAGATACGCAGTATTTT | CASSQELAGYTDTQYF | 16 | TRBV4-2 | NA | TRBJ2-3 | TRBD2
TGTGCCTGGGACATCTACGAGCAGTACTTC | CAWDIYEQYF | 10 | TRBV6-6 | NA | TRBJ2-7 | NA
TGTGCCAGCAGCCCAGAGGACAGGGAGGGCACCGGGGAGCTGTTTTTT | CASSPEDREGTGELFF | 16 | TRBV3-1/TRBV3-2 | NA | TRBJ2-2 | NA
TGCGCCAGCAGCCGGGGACAGGGGGTTTCGGGAACTGAAGCTTTCTTT | CASSRGQGVSGTEAFF | 16 | TRBV5-1 | few | TRBJ1-1 | TRBD1
TGTGCCAGCAGTGAAGTGGGGGGGAACTATGGCTACACCTTC | CASSEVGGNYGYTF | 14 | TRBV2 | NA | TRBJ1-2 | NA
TGTGCCAGCAGCCAAGACAGGACAGACTATGGCTACACCTTC | CASSQDRTDYGYTF | 14 | TRBV3-1/TRBV3-2 | NA | TRBJ1-2 | NA
TGTGCCAGCAGCTCTGATAGGGGGTTTTATGGAAACACCATATATTTT | CASSSDRGFYGNTIYF | 16 | TRBV7-8 | once | TRBJ1-3 | NA
TGTGCCTGGCACCTAGCGGGAAACCTGAACACCGGGGAGCTGTTTTTT | CAWHLAGNLNTGELFF | 16 | TRBV30 | NA | TRBJ2-2 | TRBD2
TGCGCCAGCAGCTCCGGGACTAGCGGCCAAGAGACCCAGTACTTC | CASSSGTSGQETQYF | 15 | TRBV5-1 | NA | TRBJ2-5 | TRBD2
TGTGCCAGCAGCGATAACAGAGGAGGGCTCGAGCAGTACTTC | CASSDNRGGLEQYF | 14 | TRBV9 | NA | TRBJ2-7 | NA
TGTGCCAGCAACCCGATTCTAGCGGGGTACTCCTACGAGCAGTACTTC | CASNPILAGYSYEQYF | 16 | TRBV7-9 | NA | TRBJ2-7 | TRBD2
TGTGCCATCAGCTCCCAGGCGAACACTGAAGCTTTCTTT | CAISSQANTEAFF | 13 | TRBV10-3 | NA | TRBJ1-1 | NA
TGTGCCAGCAGCTTATGGGACAGCATTTATTCACCCCTCCACTTT | CASSLWDSIYSPLHF | 15 | TRBV5-8 | once | TRBJ1-6 | TRBD1
TGTGCCAGCAGCTTAGATCTCGACTTCTCTGGAAACACCATATATTTT | CASSLDLDFSGNTIYF | 16 | TRBV11-2 | NA | TRBJ1-3 | NA
TGTGCCAGCAGCCAGAGCCTGAACACTGAAGCTTTCTTT | CASSQSLNTEAFF | 13 | TRBV14 | NA | TRBJ1-1 | NA
TGTGCCAGCAGCCAGCTGGGACAGGGAACTGAAGCTTTCTTT | CASSQLGQGTEAFF | 14 | TRBV4-2 | NA | TRBJ1-1 | TRBD1
TGTGCCAGCAGCCCTCTATATAGGGGACAGGGGAGAACTGAAGCTTTCTTT | CASSPLYRGQGRTEAFF | 17 | TRBV5-8 | NA | TRBJ1-1 | TRBD1
TGTGCCAGCAGCCAGAATAGACTAGCGGGAGGGTTAGATACGCAGTATTTT | CASSQNRLAGGLDTQYF | 17 | TRBV4-2 | NA | TRBJ2-3 | TRBD2
TGTGCCACCAGTGGCGGAGGGCCCAGCAATCAGCCCCAGCATTTT | CATSGGGPSNQPQHF | 15 | TRBV24-1 | NA | TRBJ1-5 | NA
TGTGCCAGCAGCTTAGGCCGGCAGGGGGATAGTGGCTGGGGAAACACCATATATTTT | CASSLGRQGDSGWGNTIYF | 19 | TRBV7-2 | NA | TRBJ1-3 | TRBD1
TGTGCCAGCAGTTTCGGACAGGGACACACTGAAGCTTTCTTT | CASSFGQGHTEAFF | 14 | TRBV27 | NA | TRBJ1-1 | TRBD1
TGTGCCAGCAGCCCAGGGACAGGGGACGAGACCCAGTACTTC | CASSPGTGDETQYF | 14 | TRBV7-2 | NA | TRBJ2-5 | TRBD1
TGTGCCAGCACCGACAGGGGTATCGTAAATACGCAGTATTTT | CASTDRGIVNTQYF | 14 | TRBV11-1 | NA | TRBJ2-3 | TRBD1
TGTGCCAGCAGCTACGAGTTCACGGGTGGCTCTGGAAACACCATATATTTT | CASSYEFTGGSGNTIYF | 17 | TRBV5-5 | NA | TRBJ1-3 | NA